A selection of T cell receptor beta chains follows, all from one sample in a study of OX40 agonist ivuxolimab in advanced cancers. The method was immunoSEQ multiplex PCR; TCRdb's version includes in-frame clones alone and lacks a portion of them. The profile shows 13,000 or so clones, more than 75% of them singletons. Sample: CD4+ or CD8+ T cells sorted from blood, taken in a trial of the OX40 agonist ivuxolimab. The receptor source for this set is an adult with an advanced solid tumor such as melanoma, head and neck, liver or kidney cancer. The CDR3 runs from the conserved cysteine through the conserved F or W. The order of the fields is clone size, CDR3 length, J gene, V gene, D gene, CDR3 protein, CDR3 DNA. The D gene is left open where the match is weak. Expanded clones are given a class, and other clones once, few, many or no size at all.

size: -
length: 13
J: TRBJ1-2
V: TRBV2
D: -
CDR3: CASSEGRNYGYTF
DNA: TGTGCCAGCAGTGAGGGTCGAAACTATGGCTACACCTTC

size: few
length: 15
J: TRBJ2-7
V: TRBV9
D: -
CDR3: CASSVGRTASYEQYF
DNA: TGTGCCAGCAGCGTTGGTAGGACAGCCTCTTACGAGCAGTACTTC

size: few
length: 15
J: TRBJ1-2
V: TRBV5-1
D: TRBD1
CDR3: CASIRPGQGNYGYTF
DNA: TGCGCCAGCATCCGCCCGGGACAGGGGAACTATGGCTACACCTTC

size: -
length: 15
J: TRBJ1-5
V: TRBV27
D: TRBD1
CDR3: CASSLVRGPHQPQHF
DNA: TGTGCCAGCAGTTTAGTAAGGGGGCCACATCAGCCCCAGCATTTT

size: -
length: 11
J: TRBJ1-6
V: TRBV2
D: -
CDR3: CASSENSPLHF
DNA: TGTGCCAGCAGTGAAAACTCACCCCTCCACTTT

size: once
length: 16
J: TRBJ2-7
V: TRBV9
D: -
CDR3: CASSATGTQSSYEQYF
DNA: TGTGCCAGCAGCGCTACCGGGACACAGAGCTCCTACGAGCAGTACTTC

size: -
length: 18
J: TRBJ2-3
V: TRBV7-2
D: TRBD2
CDR3: CASSLVSLAGGVGDTQYF
DNA: TGTGCCAGCAGCTTAGTATCGCTAGCGGGGGGGGTGGGCGATACGCAGTATTTT

size: -
length: 11
J: TRBJ2-1
V: TRBV5-8
D: -
CDR3: CASSLGTEQFF
DNA: TGTGCCAGCAGCTTGGGTACCGAGCAGTTCTTC

size: -
length: 15
J: TRBJ1-2
V: TRBV2
D: -
CDR3: CASSGGRENIYGYTF
DNA: TGTGCCAGCAGTGGGGGACGGGAAAATATCTATGGCTACACCTTC

size: once
length: 15
J: TRBJ2-1
V: TRBV9
D: -
CDR3: CASSVDGRDYNEQFF
DNA: TGTGCCAGCAGCGTAGATGGGCGGGACTACAATGAGCAGTTCTTC

size: -
length: 14
J: TRBJ2-1
V: TRBV5-6
D: -
CDR3: CASSFRGSYNEQFF
DNA: TGTGCCAGCAGCTTTAGGGGCTCCTACAATGAGCAGTTCTTC

size: few
length: 15
J: TRBJ2-3
V: TRBV11-2
D: -
CDR3: CASSPILQASDTQYF
DNA: TGTGCCAGCAGCCCAATTCTACAGGCGTCAGATACGCAGTATTTT

size: -
length: 15
J: TRBJ1-5
V: TRBV21-1
D: -
CDR3: CASSKEGTGNQPQHF
DNA: TGTGCCAGCAGCAAAGAAGGCACAGGGAATCAGCCCCAGCATTTT

size: -
length: 16
J: TRBJ2-3
V: TRBV11-3
D: -
CDR3: CASSLTTGMRTDTQYF
DNA: TGTGCCAGCAGCTTAACAACAGGGATGCGCACAGATACGCAGTATTTT

size: -
length: 14
J: TRBJ1-3
V: TRBV9
D: -
CDR3: CASSVVGDGNTIYF
DNA: TGTGCCAGCAGCGTAGTAGGAGATGGAAACACCATATATTTT

size: medium-sized
length: 15
J: TRBJ1-1
V: TRBV5-4
D: -
CDR3: CASKAGGPRNTEAFF
DNA: TGTGCCAGCAAAGCCGGGGGGCCCCGGAACACTGAAGCTTTCTTT

size: -
length: 14
J: TRBJ2-3
V: TRBV9
D: TRBD1
CDR3: CASSPATGSDTQYF
DNA: TGTGCCAGCAGCCCCGCGACAGGGAGTGATACGCAGTATTTT

size: -
length: 14
J: TRBJ2-5
V: TRBV9
D: -
CDR3: CASSVGGGPGSQYF
DNA: TGTGCCAGCAGCGTAGGAGGCGGTCCCGGCTCCCAGTACTTC

size: -
length: 20
J: TRBJ2-1
V: TRBV4-2
D: TRBD2
CDR3: CASSQVGAGGRGEQWDEQFF
DNA: TGTGCCAGCAGCCAAGTGGGCGCGGGGGGCCGAGGCGAACAATGGGATGAGCAGTTCTTC

size: -
length: 13
J: TRBJ2-1
V: TRBV10-2
D: -
CDR3: CASSEQAYNEQFF
DNA: TGCGCCAGCAGTGAACAGGCATACAATGAGCAGTTCTTC

size: few
length: 10
J: TRBJ1-1
V: TRBV2
D: -
CDR3: CASEGAEAFF
DNA: TGTGCCAGCGAGGGGGCTGAAGCTTTCTTT

size: -
length: 18
J: TRBJ2-6
V: TRBV23-1
D: -
CDR3: CASSGSFTQQSRANVLTF
DNA: TGCGCCAGCAGTGGAAGTTTTACGCAACAAAGTCGGGCCAACGTCCTGACTTTC

size: -
length: 13
J: TRBJ2-3
V: TRBV7-9
D: TRBD1
CDR3: CASSTSRDREQYF
DNA: TGTGCCAGCAGCACCTCCCGGGACAGGGAGCAGTATTTT

size: medium-sized
length: 15
J: TRBJ1-6
V: TRBV4-1
D: TRBD1
CDR3: CASSQYDRANSPLHF
DNA: TGCGCCAGCAGCCAATACGACAGGGCTAATTCACCCCTCCACTTT

size: -
length: 15
J: TRBJ2-5
V: TRBV15
D: -
CDR3: CATSNSRQAEETQYF
DNA: TGTGCCACCAGCAATTCCAGACAGGCCGAGGAGACCCAGTACTTC

size: medium-sized
length: 16
J: TRBJ2-2
V: TRBV9
D: TRBD1
CDR3: CASSPRTGGDTGELFF
DNA: TGTGCCAGCAGCCCCCGGACAGGGGGAGACACCGGGGAGCTGTTTTTT

size: -
length: 13
J: TRBJ2-4
V: TRBV4-3
D: -
CDR3: CASSQEGAGPEYF
DNA: TGCGCCAGCAGCCAAGAAGGGGCAGGACCTGAGTACTTC

size: -
length: 17
J: TRBJ1-3
V: TRBV7-2
D: TRBD1
CDR3: CASSLPGQGLSGNTIYF
DNA: TGTGCCAGCAGCTTACCCGGACAGGGACTTTCTGGAAACACCATATATTTT

size: -
length: 13
J: TRBJ2-7
V: TRBV29-1
D: -
CDR3: CSVGGGSTYEQYF
DNA: TGCAGCGTTGGGGGCGGCAGCACCTACGAGCAGTACTTC

size: -
length: 14
J: TRBJ1-2
V: TRBV7-7
D: -
CDR3: CASSPDGGATGYTF
DNA: TGTGCTAGCAGCCCTGATGGGGGGGCTACTGGCTACACCTTC

size: -
length: 16
J: TRBJ1-2
V: TRBV7-2
D: TRBD1
CDR3: CASSFANRGYPYGYTF
DNA: TGTGCCAGCAGCTTCGCTAACAGGGGGTACCCTTATGGCTACACCTTC

size: -
length: 12
J: TRBJ2-7
V: TRBV15
D: -
CDR3: CATSHSGDEQYF
DNA: TGTGCCACCAGCCACTCCGGGGACGAGCAGTACTTC

size: -
length: 13
J: TRBJ1-2
V: TRBV6-5
D: -
CDR3: CASSYSETGGYTF
DNA: TGTGCCAGCAGTTACTCGGAAACAGGTGGCTACACCTTC

size: -
length: 14
J: TRBJ2-5
V: TRBV2
D: TRBD2
CDR3: CASSYSGGIETQYF
DNA: TGTGCCAGCAGTTATAGCGGGGGGATAGAGACCCAGTACTTC

size: -
length: 15
J: TRBJ2-5
V: TRBV7-9
D: TRBD2
CDR3: CASSYLAGGQETQYF
DNA: TGTGCCAGCAGCTACCTAGCGGGGGGGCAAGAGACCCAGTACTTC

size: -
length: 14
J: TRBJ2-1
V: TRBV9
D: TRBD1
CDR3: CASSSTGTYNEQFF
DNA: TGTGCCAGCAGCTCGACAGGGACCTACAATGAGCAGTTCTTC

size: -
length: 16
J: TRBJ2-3
V: TRBV7-2
D: TRBD2
CDR3: CASSSSGGAPTDTQYF
DNA: TGTGCCAGCAGCTCTAGCGGGGGGGCACCCACAGATACGCAGTATTTT

size: -
length: 14
J: TRBJ1-5
V: TRBV5-6
D: -
CDR3: CASSAGGGMQPQHF
DNA: TGTGCCAGCAGCGCCGGCGGGGGCATGCAGCCCCAGCATTTT

size: few
length: 16
J: TRBJ2-1
V: TRBV7-9
D: TRBD1
CDR3: CASSLSDRGDYNEQFF
DNA: TGTGCCAGCAGCCTGAGCGACAGGGGGGACTACAATGAGCAGTTCTTC

size: -
length: 17
J: TRBJ2-1
V: TRBV11-2
D: -
CDR3: CASSLEYGGGHLNEQFF
DNA: TGTGCCAGCAGCTTAGAGTATGGGGGGGGCCACCTGAATGAGCAGTTCTTC

size: medium-sized
length: 11
J: TRBJ2-7
V: TRBV25-1
D: -
CDR3: CASSEVGEQYF
DNA: TGTGCCAGCAGTGAAGTTGGCGAGCAGTACTTC

size: -
length: 15
J: TRBJ2-3
V: TRBV7-6
D: TRBD2
CDR3: CATTLAGAYTDTQYF
DNA: TGTGCCACTACGTTAGCGGGGGCTTACACAGATACGCAGTATTTT

size: -
length: 15
J: TRBJ1-2
V: TRBV9
D: TRBD1
CDR3: CASSRTGGRNYGYTF
DNA: TGTGCCAGCAGCCGTACAGGGGGCCGGAACTATGGCTACACCTTC

size: -
length: 18
J: TRBJ2-5
V: TRBV9
D: TRBD1
CDR3: CASSVRAKAGQVGETQYF
DNA: TGTGCCAGCAGCGTGCGGGCGAAAGCTGGACAGGTCGGAGAGACCCAGTACTTC

size: -
length: 13
J: TRBJ2-7
V: TRBV5-1
D: -
CDR3: CASSSSGVYEQYF
DNA: TGCGCCAGCAGTTCGTCCGGGGTGTACGAGCAGTACTTC

size: hyperexpanded
length: 16
J: TRBJ2-3
V: TRBV19
D: -
CDR3: CASSIIGRTSTDTQYF
DNA: TGTGCCAGTAGTATCATCGGCCGAACTAGCACAGATACGCAGTATTTT

size: -
length: 17
J: TRBJ1-6
V: TRBV21-1
D: -
CDR3: CASSKVQEPVRASPLHF
DNA: TGTGCCAGCAGCAAAGTACAGGAACCAGTGAGGGCTTCACCCCTCCACTTT

size: -
length: 14
J: TRBJ2-7
V: TRBV4-1
D: -
CDR3: CASSQGTGPYEQYF
DNA: TGCGCCAGCAGCCAAGGTACAGGGCCCTACGAGCAGTACTTC

size: once
length: 13
J: TRBJ1-1
V: TRBV28
D: -
CDR3: CASSFWDNTEAFF
DNA: TGTGCCAGCAGTTTCTGGGATAACACTGAAGCTTTCTTT

size: -
length: 14
J: TRBJ2-2
V: TRBV4-3
D: -
CDR3: CATRLVANTGELFF
DNA: TGCGCCACCCGACTAGTAGCGAACACCGGGGAGCTGTTTTTT

size: -
length: 15
J: TRBJ1-2
V: TRBV27
D: TRBD1
CDR3: CASSSGTGGLNGYTF
DNA: TGTGCCAGCAGTAGTGGGACAGGGGGTCTCAATGGCTACACCTTC

size: -
length: 15
J: TRBJ1-2
V: TRBV15
D: -
CDR3: CATSNYLGGGYGYTF
DNA: TGTGCCACCAGCAACTATCTCGGGGGAGGGTATGGCTACACCTTC

size: few
length: 13
J: TRBJ1-1
V: TRBV5-1
D: -
CDR3: CASSLGGFTEAFF
DNA: TGCGCCAGCAGCTTGGGAGGGTTCACTGAAGCTTTCTTT

size: -
length: 13
J: TRBJ2-1
V: TRBV7-9
D: TRBD1
CDR3: CASSARQGNEQFF
DNA: TGTGCCAGCAGCGCTCGACAGGGCAATGAGCAGTTCTTC

size: -
length: 14
J: TRBJ1-1
V: TRBV9
D: -
CDR3: CASSVVAAKNEAFF
DNA: TGTGCCAGCAGCGTAGTAGCGGCAAAAAATGAAGCTTTCTTT

size: -
length: 15
J: TRBJ1-4
V: TRBV2
D: -
CDR3: CASRLVTGANEKLFF
DNA: TGTGCCAGCCGGTTAGTGACAGGAGCAAATGAAAAACTGTTTTTT

size: few
length: 16
J: TRBJ1-1
V: TRBV5-4
D: -
CDR3: CASSLETTVRNTEAFF
DNA: TGTGCCAGCAGCTTGGAGACGACGGTACGGAACACTGAAGCTTTCTTT